This T cell receptor beta chain originates from a study of T-cell memory formation after mild COVID-19. The overall study: Most TCR clusters belonged to a single donor.

General observations from the study: Still unconfirmed is whether the second-wave clones peaking on day 37 recognized SARS-CoV-2. Contracting CD8+ clones were enriched in EMRA, CD4+ mainly in CM and EM. Clones contracting day 15 to 85 were balanced CD4/CD8; later expanders leaned CD4+.

The V gene lost 3 bases and the J gene lost 5 bases, with 11 bases spanning the gap. The germline CDR1 and CDR2 sequences are SNHLY and FYNNEI. The CDR3 is made up of 15 amino acids. This clonotype was detected only a few times. As yet, its antigen is unknown. TCRdb re-derived calls from the 5' RACE reads in MiXCR, one entry per CDR3 protein. The sample yields 250,000 to 350,000 distinct CDR3 sequences, 15% to 20% seen once. The receptor was isolated from a man aged 18-30 years who had mild COVID-19 (a few samples of this study predate the infection). Cell type and time point are not known. Material for sequencing was PBMCs or a T cell subset sorted from them (not recorded which). The J gene is TRBJ1-6, the V gene TRBV2; no clear D gene. CDR3 amino acids: CASSEGRLHNSPLHF. The CDR3 bases are TGTGCCAGCAGTGAGGGCAGGCTACATAATTCACCCCTCCACTTT. Filled out from reference TRBV2 and TRBJ1-6, the complete variable domain reads EPEVTQTPSHQVTQMGQEVILRCVPISNHLYFYWYRQILGQKVEFLVSFYNNEISEKSEIFDDQFSVERPDGSNFTLKIRSTKLEDSAMYFCASSEGRLHNSPLHFGNGTRLTVT.